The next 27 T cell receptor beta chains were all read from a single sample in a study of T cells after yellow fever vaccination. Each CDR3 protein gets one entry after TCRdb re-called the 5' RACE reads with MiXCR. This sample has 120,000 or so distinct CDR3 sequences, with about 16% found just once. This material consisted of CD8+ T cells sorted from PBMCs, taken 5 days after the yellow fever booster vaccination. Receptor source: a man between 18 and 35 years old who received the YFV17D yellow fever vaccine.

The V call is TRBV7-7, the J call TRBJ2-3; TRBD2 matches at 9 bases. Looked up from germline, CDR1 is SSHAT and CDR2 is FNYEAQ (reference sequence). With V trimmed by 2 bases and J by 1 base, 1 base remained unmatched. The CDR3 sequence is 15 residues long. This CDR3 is CASSLRTSGTDTQYF. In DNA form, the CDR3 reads TGTGCCAGCAGCTTAAGGACTAGCGGCACAGATACGCAGTATTTT.

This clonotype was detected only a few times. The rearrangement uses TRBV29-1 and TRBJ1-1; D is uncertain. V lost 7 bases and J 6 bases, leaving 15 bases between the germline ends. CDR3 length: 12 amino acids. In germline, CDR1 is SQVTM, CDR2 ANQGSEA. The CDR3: CSAQTGIPEAFF. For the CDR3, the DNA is TGCAGCGCTCAGACTGGGATTCCTGAAGCTTTCTTT.

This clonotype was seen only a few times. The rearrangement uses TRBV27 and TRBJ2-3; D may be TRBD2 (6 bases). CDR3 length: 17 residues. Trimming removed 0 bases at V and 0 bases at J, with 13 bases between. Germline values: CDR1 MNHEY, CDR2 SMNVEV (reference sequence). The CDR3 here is CASSLSNGDLSTDTQYF. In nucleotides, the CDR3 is TGTGCCAGCAGTTTATCGAACGGGGACTTAAGCACAGATACGCAGTATTTT.

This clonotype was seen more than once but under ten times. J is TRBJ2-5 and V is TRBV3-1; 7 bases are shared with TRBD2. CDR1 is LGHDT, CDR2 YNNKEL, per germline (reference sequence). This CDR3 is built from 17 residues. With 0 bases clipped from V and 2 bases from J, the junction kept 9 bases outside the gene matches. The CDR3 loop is CASSQDLRAGRQETQYF. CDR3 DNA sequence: TGTGCCAGCAGCCAAGATCTTCGAGCGGGAAGACAAGAGACCCAGTACTTC.

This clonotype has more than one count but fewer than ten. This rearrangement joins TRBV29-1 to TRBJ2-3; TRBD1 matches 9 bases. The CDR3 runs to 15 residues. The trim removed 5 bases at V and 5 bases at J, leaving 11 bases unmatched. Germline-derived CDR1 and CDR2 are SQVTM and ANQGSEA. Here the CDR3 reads CSVTTGGERLDTQYF. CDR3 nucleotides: TGCAGCGTTACCACAGGGGGCGAACGTTTAGATACGCAGTATTTT.

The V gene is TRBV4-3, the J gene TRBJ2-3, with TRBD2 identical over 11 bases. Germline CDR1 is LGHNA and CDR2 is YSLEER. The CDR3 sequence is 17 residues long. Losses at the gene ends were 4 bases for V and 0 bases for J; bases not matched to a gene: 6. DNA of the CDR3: TGCGCCAGCAGCCCCGAGACTAGCGGGGTTAGCACAGATACGCAGTATTTT. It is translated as CASSPETSGVSTDTQYF.

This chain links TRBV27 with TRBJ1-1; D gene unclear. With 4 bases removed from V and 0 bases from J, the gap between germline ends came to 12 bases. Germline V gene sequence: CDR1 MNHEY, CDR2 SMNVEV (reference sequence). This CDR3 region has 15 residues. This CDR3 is CASSSRRPLNTEAFF. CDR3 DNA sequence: TGTGCCAGCAGTTCCAGACGCCCCTTGAACACTGAAGCTTTCTTT.

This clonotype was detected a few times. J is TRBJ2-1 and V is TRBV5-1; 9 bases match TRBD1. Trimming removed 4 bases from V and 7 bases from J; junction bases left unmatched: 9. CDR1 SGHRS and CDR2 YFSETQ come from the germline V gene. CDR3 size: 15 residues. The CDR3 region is CASSGGQGRINEQFF. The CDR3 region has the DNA TGCGCCAGCAGCGGGGGACAGGGACGGATAAATGAGCAGTTCTTC.

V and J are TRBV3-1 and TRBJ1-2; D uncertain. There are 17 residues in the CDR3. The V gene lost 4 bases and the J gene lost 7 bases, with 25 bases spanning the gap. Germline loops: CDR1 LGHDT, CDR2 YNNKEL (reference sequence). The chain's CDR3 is CASSPTLGRNKLGGYTF. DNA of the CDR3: TGTGCCAGCAGCCCCACTTTAGGACGGAACAAGTTGGGTGGCTACACCTTC.

The CDR3 DNA follows: TGCAGCGTTGGGGCCTCTAATGAAAAACTGTTTTTT. This sequence encodes CSVGASNEKLFF. The chain recombines TRBV29-1 with TRBJ1-4; D gene ambiguous. The germline CDR1 and CDR2 sequences are SQVTM and ANQGSEA. Trimming shortened V by 4 bases and J by 3 bases, and 6 bases separated the two germline ends. The length of the CDR3 is 12 residues.

The CDR3 DNA reads TGCGCCAGCAGCCAACTTAGGGGGCAATATTTGGAGGCTTTCTTT. It codes for CASSQLRGQYLEAFF. The chain recombines TRBV4-3 with TRBJ1-1; 7 bases are a match to TRBD1. Germline-derived CDR1 and CDR2 are LGHNA and YSLEER. V lost 2 bases, J lost 11 bases, and 14 bases stayed unmatched. This CDR3 has 15 amino acids.

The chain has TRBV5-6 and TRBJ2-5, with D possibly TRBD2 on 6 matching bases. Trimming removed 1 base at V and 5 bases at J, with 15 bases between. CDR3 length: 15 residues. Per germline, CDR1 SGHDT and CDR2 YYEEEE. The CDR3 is CASSLTRGRSETQYF. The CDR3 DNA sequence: TGTGCCAGCAGCTTGACGCGGGGAAGGTCGGAGACCCAGTACTTC. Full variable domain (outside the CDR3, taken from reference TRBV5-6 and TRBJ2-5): DAGVTQSPTHLIKTRGQQVTLRCSPKSGHDTVSWYQQALGQGPQFIFQYYEEEERQRGNFPDRFSGHQFPNYSSELNVNALLLGDSALYLCASSLTRGRSETQYFGPGTRLLVL.

The CDR3: CASGRWIYEQYF. In nucleotides, the CDR3 is TGTGCTAGTGGGCGGTGGATCTACGAGCAGTACTTC. The chain has TRBV12-5 and TRBJ2-7, with D unclear. The germline V and J ends were trimmed by 6 bases and 3 bases, with 9 bases remaining between them. The germline V gene encodes CDR1 LGHNT and CDR2 FRNRAP. The CDR3 consists of 12 residues.

CDR3 sequence reads: CASSQIGTDGVQYF. CDR3 DNA sequence: TGCGCCAGCAGCCAGATCGGAACGGACGGGGTCCAGTACTTC. J is TRBJ2-5 and V is TRBV4-1; D possibly corresponds to TRBD2 (5 bases). Germline CDR1 MGHRA, CDR2 YSYEKL. The CDR3 totals 14 residues. Trimming pared 3 bases from V and 10 bases from J, leaving 18 bases between.

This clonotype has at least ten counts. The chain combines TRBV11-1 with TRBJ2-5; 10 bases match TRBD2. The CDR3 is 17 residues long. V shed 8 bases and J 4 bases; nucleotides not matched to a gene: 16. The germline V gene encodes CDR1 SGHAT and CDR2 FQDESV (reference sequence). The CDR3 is CASGATSSGGLRETQYF. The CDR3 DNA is TGTGCCAGCGGGGCCACCTCTAGCGGGGGCCTAAGAGAGACCCAGTACTTC. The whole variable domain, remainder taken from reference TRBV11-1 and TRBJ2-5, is EAEVAQSPRYKITEKSQAVAFWCDPISGHATLYWYRQILGQGPELLVQFQDESVVDDSQLPKDRFSAERLKGVDSTLKIQPAELGDSAMYLCASGATSSGGLRETQYFGPGTRLLVL.

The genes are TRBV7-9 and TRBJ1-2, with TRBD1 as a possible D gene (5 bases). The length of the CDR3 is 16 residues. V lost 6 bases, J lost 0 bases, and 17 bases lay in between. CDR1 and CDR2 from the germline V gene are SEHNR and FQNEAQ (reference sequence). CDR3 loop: CASRSEAAGTNYGYTF. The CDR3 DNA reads TGTGCCAGCAGATCCGAAGCTGCAGGGACTAACTATGGCTACACCTTC. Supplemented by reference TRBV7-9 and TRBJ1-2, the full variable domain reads DTGVSQNPRHKITKRGQNVTFRCDPISEHNRLYWYRQTLGQGPEFLTYFQNEAQLEKSRLLSDRFSAERPKGSFSTLEIQRTEQGDSAMYLCASRSEAAGTNYGYTFGSGTRLTVV.

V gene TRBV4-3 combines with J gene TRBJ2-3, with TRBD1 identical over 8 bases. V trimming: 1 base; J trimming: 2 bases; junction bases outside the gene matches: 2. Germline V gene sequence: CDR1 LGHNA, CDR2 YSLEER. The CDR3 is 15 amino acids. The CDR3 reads CASSQGQGHTDTQYF. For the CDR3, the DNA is TGCGCCAGCAGCCAAGGACAGGGGCACACAGATACGCAGTATTTT.

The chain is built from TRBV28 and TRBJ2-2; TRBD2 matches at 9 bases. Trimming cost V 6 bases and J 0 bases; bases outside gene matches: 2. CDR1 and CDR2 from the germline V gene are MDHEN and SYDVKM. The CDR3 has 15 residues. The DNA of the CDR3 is TGTGCCAGCAGGCTAGCGGGGACGAACACCGGGGAGCTGTTTTTT. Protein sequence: CASRLAGTNTGELFF. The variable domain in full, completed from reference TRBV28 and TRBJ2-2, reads DVKVTQSSRYLVKRTGEKVFLECVQDMDHENMFWYRQDPGLGLRLIYFSYDVKMKEKGDIPEGYSVSREKKERFSLILESASTNQTSMYLCASRLAGTNTGELFFGEGSRLTVL.

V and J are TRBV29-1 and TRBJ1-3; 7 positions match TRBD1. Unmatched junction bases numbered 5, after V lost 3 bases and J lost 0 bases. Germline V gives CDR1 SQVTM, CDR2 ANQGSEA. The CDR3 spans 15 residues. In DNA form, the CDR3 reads TGCAGCGTTGAGGGGACAGCCCGCTCTGGAAACACCATATATTTT. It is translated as CSVEGTARSGNTIYF.

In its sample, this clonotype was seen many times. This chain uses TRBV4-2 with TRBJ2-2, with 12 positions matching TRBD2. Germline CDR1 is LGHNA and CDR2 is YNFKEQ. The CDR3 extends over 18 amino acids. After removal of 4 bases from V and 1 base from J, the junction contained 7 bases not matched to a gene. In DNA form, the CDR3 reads TGTGCCAGCAGCCTATCTAGCGGGGGGGATATGAACACCGGGGAGCTGTTTTTT. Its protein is CASSLSSGGDMNTGELFF.

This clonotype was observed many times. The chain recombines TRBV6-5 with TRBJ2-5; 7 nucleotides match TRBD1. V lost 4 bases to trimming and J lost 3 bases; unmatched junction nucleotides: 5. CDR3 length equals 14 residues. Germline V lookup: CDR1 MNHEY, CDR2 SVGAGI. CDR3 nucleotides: TGTGCCAGCAGTTTCGGACAGGAAGAAGAGACCCAGTACTTC. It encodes CASSFGQEEETQYF.

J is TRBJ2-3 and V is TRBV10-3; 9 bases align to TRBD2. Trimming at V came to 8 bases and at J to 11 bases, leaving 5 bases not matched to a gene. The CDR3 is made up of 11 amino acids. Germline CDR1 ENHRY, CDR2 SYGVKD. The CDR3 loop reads CAIASGDMQYF. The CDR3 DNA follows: TGTGCCATCGCTAGCGGGGACATGCAGTATTTT.

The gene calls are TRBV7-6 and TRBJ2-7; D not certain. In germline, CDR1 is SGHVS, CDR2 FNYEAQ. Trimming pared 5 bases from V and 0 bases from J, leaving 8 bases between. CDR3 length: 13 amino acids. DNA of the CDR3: TGTGCCAGCAGCCCCCAATCCTCCTACGAGCAGTACTTC. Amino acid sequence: CASSPQSSYEQYF.

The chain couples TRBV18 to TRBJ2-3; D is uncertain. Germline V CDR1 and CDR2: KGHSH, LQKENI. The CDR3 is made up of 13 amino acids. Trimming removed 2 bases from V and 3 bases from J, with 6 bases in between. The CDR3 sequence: CASSPEITDTQYF. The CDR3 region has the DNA TGTGCCAGCTCACCAGAAATTACAGATACGCAGTATTTT.

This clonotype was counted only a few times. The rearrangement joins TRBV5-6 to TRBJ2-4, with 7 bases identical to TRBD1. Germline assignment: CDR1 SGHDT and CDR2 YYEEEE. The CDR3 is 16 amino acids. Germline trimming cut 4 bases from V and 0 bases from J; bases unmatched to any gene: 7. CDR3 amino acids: CASSLDRDLAKNIQYF. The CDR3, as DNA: TGTGCCAGCAGCCTAGACAGGGATCTAGCCAAAAACATTCAGTACTTC.

The CDR3 sequence: CASSFFAGERETQYF. The DNA for the CDR3 is TGTGCCAGCAGTTTTTTTGCGGGGGAAAGAGAGACCCAGTACTTC. This sequence joins TRBV12-3 or TRBV12-4 and TRBJ2-5; 7 bases are a match to TRBD2. The CDR3 consists of 15 residues. Unmatched junction bases numbered 8, after V lost 3 bases and J lost 4 bases.

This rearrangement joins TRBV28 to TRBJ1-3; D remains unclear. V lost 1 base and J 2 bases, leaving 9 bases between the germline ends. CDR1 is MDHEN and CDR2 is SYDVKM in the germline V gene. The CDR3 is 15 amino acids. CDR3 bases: TGTGCCAGCAGTTTATTTTCTGGGGCTGGAAACACCATATATTTT. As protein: CASSLFSGAGNTIYF.